This entry concerns a single T cell receptor (beta chain). Its antigen remains unidentified. There are no base qualities to consult, and no much larger clone falls within one base. The sample originates from a study of T cell changes during pregnancy in multiple sclerosis (dated by TCRdb to about 2019). General notes on the study: Changes in the T cell repertoire over the course of pregnancy were examined in this study in women with multiple sclerosis.

Measured from the cysteine to the phenylalanine, the CDR3 is 15 residues long. The kept DNA is CDR3 alone, 45 bases in frame from the first base. V loses 0 bases of germline sequence and J loses 6 bases, and the interval between the two ends is 13 bases. CDR1 and CDR2, looked up from the germline V gene, are SGHRS and YFSETQ. To prepare the library, the immunoSEQ multiplex PCR assay was applied. As stored in TCRdb, this immuneACCESS dataset retains in-frame rearrangements with V and J assigned. A fraction of the clones does not appear; measured against another copy, unresolved V genes explain less than half of the discrepancy, and the remainder lacks a known reason. This sample lists around 36,000 clones; roughly 91% were detected once. The ten largest clones take up approximately 8.4% of the sample.

The rearranged chain carries TRBV5-1 and TRBJ2-1; 6 matching bases give a weak D call of TRBD2. The source was CD8+ T cells from peripheral blood mononuclear cells, collected before pregnancy. This clonotype was obtained from a female donor with multiple sclerosis, enrolled in a pregnancy study. The CDR3 loop reads CASSLVSRLGNEQFF. The sequence in DNA is TGCGCCAGCAGCTTGGTAAGTCGACTAGGCAATGAGCAGTTCTTC.